A selection of T cell receptor beta chains follows, all from one sample in a study of metastatic and nonmetastatic thyroid tumors. TCRdb re-called the PCR reads via MiXCR. The data contain over 50,000 clones, 25% to 30% of them singletons. Material: blood. The receptors were sampled from a female donor with papillary thyroid cancer or a benign thyroid nodule (not recorded which). Some clones in this sample may be carry-over from other donors' samples. CDR3s include the opening cysteine and the closing phenylalanine or tryptophan.

J gene,V gene,CDR3 protein
TRBJ2-1,TRBV20-1,CSAHRLATSEQFF
TRBJ2-7,TRBV10-3,CATSSGGVSYEQYF
TRBJ2-1,TRBV12-3/TRBV12-4,CASSLAGGTGGNEQFF
TRBJ2-3,TRBV5-6,CASSLLGQGAHTQYF
TRBJ1-1,TRBV6-1,CASSPSRGNTEAFF
TRBJ2-2,TRBV6-1,CATIGQAFTGELFF
TRBJ2-3,TRBV27,CASSLGDTQYF
TRBJ1-1,TRBV12-3/TRBV12-4,CASRTGQINTEAFF
TRBJ2-7,TRBV5-1,CASSLAGTSIYEQYF
TRBJ2-7,TRBV12-3/TRBV12-4,CASSFGSGLANEQYF
TRBJ1-2,TRBV20-1,CSARDTGTVYGYTF
TRBJ2-3,TRBV27,CASSFGGLAADFTDTQYF
TRBJ1-6,TRBV5-1,CASSLGVGSPLHF
TRBJ2-7,TRBV10-3,CAISGQGDEQYF
TRBJ1-1,TRBV20-1,CSARGGMNTEAFF
TRBJ2-5,TRBV7-2,CASSPRLAQETQYF
TRBJ2-1,TRBV19,CASRTGGGNEQFF
TRBJ2-1,TRBV6-1,CASSEGLAGVGYEQFF
TRBJ1-6,TRBV6-1,CASSGQGNNSPLHF
TRBJ1-5,TRBV30,CAWSVGTDQPQHF
TRBJ2-1,TRBV11-2,CASSFTAEQFF
TRBJ2-3,TRBV7-3,CASSVAGSVSDTQYF
TRBJ1-5,TRBV19,CASSMGRRRNSNQPQHF
TRBJ1-2,TRBV9,CASSADAGGRIYGYTF
TRBJ1-1,TRBV19,CATNSKINTEAFF
TRBJ1-6,TRBV6-1,CASTRTGSSYNSPLHF